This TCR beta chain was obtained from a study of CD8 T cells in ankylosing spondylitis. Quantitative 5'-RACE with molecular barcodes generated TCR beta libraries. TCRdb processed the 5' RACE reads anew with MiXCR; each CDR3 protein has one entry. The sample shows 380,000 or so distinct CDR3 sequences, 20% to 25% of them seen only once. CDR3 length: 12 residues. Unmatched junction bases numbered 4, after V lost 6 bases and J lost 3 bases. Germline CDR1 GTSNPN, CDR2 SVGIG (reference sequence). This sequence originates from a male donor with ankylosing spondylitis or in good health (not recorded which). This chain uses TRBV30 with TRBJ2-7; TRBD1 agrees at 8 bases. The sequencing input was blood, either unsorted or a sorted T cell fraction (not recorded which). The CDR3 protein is CACGTGHYEQYF. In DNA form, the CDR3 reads TGTGCCTGCGGGACAGGACACTACGAGCAGTACTTC.